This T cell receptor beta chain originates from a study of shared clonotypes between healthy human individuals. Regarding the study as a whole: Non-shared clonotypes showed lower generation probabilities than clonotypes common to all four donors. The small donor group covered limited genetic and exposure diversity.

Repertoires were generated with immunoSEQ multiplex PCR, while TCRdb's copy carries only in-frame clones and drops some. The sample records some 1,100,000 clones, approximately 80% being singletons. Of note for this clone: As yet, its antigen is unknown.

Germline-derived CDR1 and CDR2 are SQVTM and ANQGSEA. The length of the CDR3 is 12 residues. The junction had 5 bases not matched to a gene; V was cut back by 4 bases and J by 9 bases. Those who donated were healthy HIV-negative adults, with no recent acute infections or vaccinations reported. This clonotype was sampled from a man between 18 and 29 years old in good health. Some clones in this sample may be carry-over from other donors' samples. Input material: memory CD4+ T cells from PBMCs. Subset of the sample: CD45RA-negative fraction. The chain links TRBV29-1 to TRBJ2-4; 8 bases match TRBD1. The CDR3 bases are TGCAGCGTTGCCATCACAGGGGGCATTCAGTACTTC. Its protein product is CSVAITGGIQYF.